Following are 21 T cell receptor beta chains from one sample sequenced in a study of glioma-infiltrating T cells after dendritic cell vaccination. Sequenced by immunoSEQ multiplex PCR; TCRdb stores in-frame clones only, minus some. The table lists 80,000 to 95,000 clones, over 75% of them singletons. The sequenced sample was blood, obtained before dendritic cell vaccination. These receptors came from a human donor with glioblastoma.

There are a few counts of this clone. The rearrangement links TRBV2 to TRBJ2-7; maybe TRBD1 (5 bases). Germline-derived CDR1 and CDR2 are SNHLY and FYNNEI. The length of the CDR3 is 13 residues. V shed 8 bases and J shed 0 bases, with 11 bases lying between them. Written as DNA, the CDR3 is TGTGCCAGCTTGACAGCTAGCTCCTACGAGCAGTACTTC. Protein: CASLTASSYEQYF.

This chain links TRBV7-3 with TRBJ1-1, with 7 bases that match TRBD1. Germline CDR1 is SGHTA and CDR2 is FQGTGA. Unmatched junction bases numbered 11, after V lost 5 bases and J lost 2 bases. The CDR3 has 16 amino acids. CDR3 protein: CASSPLGTAANTEAFF. In DNA, the CDR3 is TGTGCCAGCAGCCCTCTTGGGACAGCGGCTAACACTGAAGCTTTCTTT.

CDR3 loop: CASSLDPQREQFF. The DNA of the CDR3 is TGTGCCAGCAGCTTAGACCCACAGCGGGAGCAGTTCTTC. The gene calls are TRBV11-2 and TRBJ2-1; maybe TRBD2 (5 bases). The CDR3 totals 13 residues. V was cut by 0 bases and J by 10 bases, with 10 bases left in between. Germline V lookup: CDR1 SGHAT, CDR2 FQNNGV.

This chain connects TRBV7-8 to TRBJ2-7; D remains ambiguous. V was trimmed by 4 bases and J by 7 bases, leaving 8 bases between them. The CDR3 is 11 residues long. CDR1 SGHVS and CDR2 FQNEAQ come from the germline V gene. The CDR3 reads CASSSLGEQYF. In DNA, the CDR3 is TGTGCCAGCAGCTCCCTCGGGGAGCAGTACTTC.

This chain connects TRBV30 to TRBJ1-2; D not certain. Germline V CDR1 and CDR2: GTSNPN, SVGIG (reference sequence). The ends were cut back, 0 bases at V and 1 base at J, with 3 bases in the middle. This CDR3 spans 12 amino acids. The CDR3 nucleotides are TGTGCCTGGAGTGTGAGTAACTATGGCTACACCTTC. Protein sequence: CAWSVSNYGYTF.

The rearrangement joins TRBV19 to TRBJ2-5, with 11 nucleotides matching TRBD1. The V and J ends lost 10 bases and 7 bases, in that order; junction bases with no gene match: 17. Germline V gene data show CDR1 as LNHDA and CDR2 as SQIVND (reference sequence). This CDR3 region has 16 residues. The CDR3 loop reads CATHGTGGLKRGTQYF. The CDR3 region has the DNA TGTGCCACCCACGGGACAGGGGGACTGAAGAGAGGGACCCAGTACTTC.

V is TRBV29-1 and J is TRBJ2-3, with D unclear. Per germline, CDR1 SQVTM and CDR2 ANQGSEA. This CDR3 region has 12 residues. This chain's CDR3 is CNGLTQEDTQYF. As DNA, the CDR3 is TGCAACGGTCTCACCCAAGAGGATACGCAGTATTTT.

The chain joins TRBV5-1 to TRBJ2-7, with D possibly matching TRBD1 (5 bases). Looked up from germline, CDR1 is SGHRS and CDR2 is YFSETQ. The V gene lost 4 bases and the J gene lost 1 base, with 12 bases spanning the gap. The CDR3 covers 14 residues. This CDR3 is CASSGADISYEQYF. The CDR3 coding sequence is TGCGCCAGCAGCGGGGCGGACATTTCCTACGAGCAGTACTTC.

This chain uses TRBV19 with TRBJ2-1; 11 positions match TRBD1. The junction had 10 bases not matched to a gene; V was cut back by 5 bases and J by 7 bases. Germline V gene sequence: CDR1 LNHDA, CDR2 SQIVND (reference sequence). This CDR3 spans 16 amino acids. The CDR3 sequence: CASSSNTGTGGNEQFF. The CDR3 DNA reads as TGTGCCAGTAGTTCCAACACCGGGACAGGGGGGAATGAGCAGTTCTTC.

This clone was seen only once. Here the CDR3 reads CASSSDWQFEETQYF. The CDR3 DNA reads as TGTGCCAGCAGCTCCGACTGGCAGTTCGAAGAGACCCAGTACTTC. The chain carries TRBV11-2 and TRBJ2-5; no clear D. Germline V CDR1 and CDR2: SGHAT, FQNNGV. Trimming took 4 bases from V and 3 from J, leaving 15 bases between them. This CDR3 is built from 15 residues.

This chain links TRBV13 with TRBJ2-5; TRBD1 matches at 7 bases. V dropped 5 bases and J dropped 6; count of bases not matched to a gene: 12. The CDR3 is 15 amino acids. In germline, CDR1 is PRHDT, CDR2 FYEKMQ (reference sequence). For the CDR3, the DNA is TGTGCCAGCAGCAACTCCCGACAGGGTTCGAAGACCCAGTACTTC. This codes for CASSNSRQGSKTQYF.

The chain is built from TRBV5-6 and TRBJ2-7, with 7 bases fitting TRBD2. With 0 bases clipped from V and 2 bases from J, the junction kept 11 bases outside the gene matches. The CDR3 consists of 17 residues. Per the germline V gene, CDR1 is SGHDT and CDR2 is YYEEEE. DNA for the CDR3: TGTGCCAGCAGCTTGGGAGTAGGCGGGAGCAGACCCTACGAGCAGTACTTC. This translates into CASSLGVGGSRPYEQYF. The full variable domain, its missing parts supplied by reference TRBV5-6 and TRBJ2-7, is DAGVTQSPTHLIKTRGQQVTLRCSPKSGHDTVSWYQQALGQGPQFIFQYYEEEERQRGNFPDRFSGHQFPNYSSELNVNALLLGDSALYLCASSLGVGGSRPYEQYFGPGTRLTVT.

In the case of this clone: At the DNA level, this CDR3 is encoded by other sequences in the same sample as well. V is TRBV5-1 and J is TRBJ1-5; weak D call: TRBD1 (5 bases). Germline V gene sequence: CDR1 SGHRS, CDR2 YFSETQ. This CDR3 has 14 amino acids. Trimming removed 0 bases from V and 7 bases from J, with 11 bases in between. CDR3 sequence reads: CASSLGGAGQPQHF. CDR3 coding DNA: TGCGCCAGCAGCTTGGGTGGGGCGGGGCAGCCCCAGCATTTT.

The chain joins TRBV4-3 to TRBJ2-1; 9 positions match TRBD2. Per the germline V gene, CDR1 is LGHNA and CDR2 is YSLEER. The V segment lost 0 bases and the J segment 8 bases; nucleotides outside the gene matches: 8. The CDR3 length is 16 residues. The CDR3 sequence is CASSQDLGREGYEQFF. The CDR3 DNA follows: TGCGCCAGCAGCCAAGACCTCGGGCGGGAGGGTTATGAGCAGTTCTTC.

The chain has TRBV27 and TRBJ2-7, with 11 bases aligning to TRBD1. V gave up 8 bases and J gave up 6 bases; unmatched junction bases: 3. Germline CDR1 is MNHEY and CDR2 is SMNVEV (reference sequence). This CDR3 is 12 amino acids long. The CDR3 region has the DNA TGTGCCAGCCGGACAGGGGGCAGCGAGCAGTACTTC. Its protein is CASRTGGSEQYF.

The genes are TRBV5-6 and TRBJ1-1, with D hard to call. The V and J ends lost 6 bases and 5 bases respectively, with 14 bases between them. The V gene's germline CDR1 is SGHDT and CDR2 YYEEEE. The length of the CDR3 is 13 residues. CDR3 nucleotide sequence: TGTGCCAGCACCCGGATTAGGAGTACTGAAGCTTTCTTT. Translated: CASTRIRSTEAFF. Supplemented by reference TRBV5-6 and TRBJ1-1, the full variable domain reads DAGVTQSPTHLIKTRGQQVTLRCSPKSGHDTVSWYQQALGQGPQFIFQYYEEEERQRGNFPDRFSGHQFPNYSSELNVNALLLGDSALYLCASTRIRSTEAFFGQGTRLTVV.

J is TRBJ2-3 and V is TRBV5-1, with 8 bases aligning to TRBD2. Germline V lookup: CDR1 SGHRS, CDR2 YFSETQ. The CDR3 consists of 17 residues. The ends lost 0 bases at V and 6 bases at J; junction bases unmatched: 12. Here the CDR3 reads CASSLAWSGSGADTQYF. Here the CDR3 DNA reads TGCGCCAGCAGCTTGGCCTGGAGCGGGAGTGGGGCGGATACGCAGTATTTT.

The genes are TRBV10-1 and TRBJ2-5; 7 positions agree with TRBD2. J was trimmed by 5 bases and V by 6 bases; bases with no gene match: 12. The CDR3 totals 15 residues. The germline V gene encodes CDR1 WNHNN and CDR2 SYGVQD (reference sequence). CDR3 loop: CASSPSGGSGETQYF. Written as DNA, the CDR3 is TGCGCCAGCAGCCCGAGCGGCGGGAGTGGGGAGACCCAGTACTTC.

The rearrangement links TRBV13 to TRBJ2-3, with a tentative D call TRBD1 (6 bases). V was shortened by 5 bases and J by 4 bases, with 22 bases between the two germline ends. Germline CDR1 and CDR2: PRHDT and FYEKMQ (reference sequence). The CDR3 covers 17 residues. The chain's CDR3 is CASSPAGDWGQADTQYF. The CDR3 DNA reads as TGTGCCAGCAGCCCGGCTGGCGATTGGGGGCAAGCAGATACGCAGTATTTT.

The rearrangement links TRBV4-3 to TRBJ1-1, with TRBD1 matching 7 bases. The CDR3 loop spans 14 amino acids. The V segment lost 7 bases and the J segment 2 bases; nucleotides outside the gene matches: 7. CDR1 and CDR2 from the germline V gene are LGHNA and YSLEER. The CDR3 sequence: CASKGQSLNTEAFF. The DNA of the CDR3 is TGCGCCAGCAAGGGACAGTCTCTAAACACTGAAGCTTTCTTT.

The V and J genes are TRBV9 and TRBJ1-5; tentative D call: TRBD1 (5 bases). The CDR3 is made up of 15 amino acids. Trimming took off 5 bases at V and 2 bases at J, with 14 bases between the two ends. Germline V gene sequence: CDR1 SGDLS, CDR2 YYNGEE. The CDR3 sequence: CASRTVSRGNQPQHF. The CDR3 bases are TGTGCCAGCAGGACGGTGTCCAGGGGCAATCAGCCCCAGCATTTT.